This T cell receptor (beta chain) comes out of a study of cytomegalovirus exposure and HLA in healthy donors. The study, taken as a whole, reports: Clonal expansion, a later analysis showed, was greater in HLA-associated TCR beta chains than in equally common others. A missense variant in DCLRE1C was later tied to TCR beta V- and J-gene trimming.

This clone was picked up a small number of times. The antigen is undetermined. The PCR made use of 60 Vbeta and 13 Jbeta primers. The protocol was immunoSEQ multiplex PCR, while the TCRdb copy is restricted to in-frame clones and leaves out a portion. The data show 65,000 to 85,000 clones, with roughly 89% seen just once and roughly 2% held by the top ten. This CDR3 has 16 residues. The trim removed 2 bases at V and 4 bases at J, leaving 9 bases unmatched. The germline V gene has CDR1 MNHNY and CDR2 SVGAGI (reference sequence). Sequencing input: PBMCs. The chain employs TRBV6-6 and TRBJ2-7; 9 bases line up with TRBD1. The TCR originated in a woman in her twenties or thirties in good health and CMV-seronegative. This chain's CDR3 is CASSYPRGQGGYEQYF. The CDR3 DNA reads TGTGCCAGCAGTTACCCTAGGGGACAGGGAGGGTACGAGCAGTACTTC.